This TCR beta chain stems from a study of T cell repertoires in cytomegalovirus infection. Turning to the study itself: Indications of both CMV infection and matching HLA type were provided by public TCR beta signatures. Study-level points and caveats: Cumulative frequency of public TCR beta families picked out carriers of CMV plus the relevant HLA. In two of eight donors, the top clonotype was HLA-C-restricted CMV-specific.

TCRdb analysed the reads with MiXCR anew, one entry per CDR3 protein. Of about 150,000 distinct CDR3 sequences in the sample, roughly a quarter were seen once. V lost 7 bases to trimming and J lost 3 bases, with 10 bases between them. The CDR3 sequence is 12 residues long. Germline CDR1 is SNHLY and CDR2 is FYNNEI. A note on this clonotype: Antigen: not known.

Sequenced: PBMCs. The V call is TRBV2, the J call TRBJ2-7; a possible D gene is TRBD1 (5 bases). The TCR was taken from a human donor in good health (CMV status not recorded). Some clones in this sample may be carry-over from other donors' samples. The CDR3 region has the DNA TGTGCCAGCAAGGACACCATCTACGAGCAGTACTTC. Protein: CASKDTIYEQYF.